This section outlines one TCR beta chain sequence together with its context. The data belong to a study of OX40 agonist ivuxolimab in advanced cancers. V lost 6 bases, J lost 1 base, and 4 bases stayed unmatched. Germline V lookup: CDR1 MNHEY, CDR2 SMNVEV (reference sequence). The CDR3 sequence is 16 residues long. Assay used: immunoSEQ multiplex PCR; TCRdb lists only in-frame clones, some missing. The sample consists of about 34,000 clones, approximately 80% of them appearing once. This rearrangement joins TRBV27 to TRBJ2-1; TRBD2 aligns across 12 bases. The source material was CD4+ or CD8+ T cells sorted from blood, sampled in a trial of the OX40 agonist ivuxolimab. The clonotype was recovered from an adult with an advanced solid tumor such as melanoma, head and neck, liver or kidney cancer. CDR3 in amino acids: CASRLTSGGSYNEQFF. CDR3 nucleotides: TGTGCCAGCAGACTGACTAGCGGGGGTTCCTACAATGAGCAGTTCTTC.